Detailed here is one T cell receptor (beta chain). In the source study's methods: Researchers report that nucleated cell counts were estimated from reference gene primer amplification. Some clones are missing from TCRdb's copy, which holds only in-frame ones; the method was immunoSEQ multiplex PCR. The V and J calls and clone size were taken over from that table, and D and trimming were inferred from the DNA. The top ten hold 1.5% to 2% of the sample, which has hundreds of thousands of clones, around 91% seen once. Allocation to cohorts depended on clinical history reported by the participants. This sample stems from a study of blood T cell repertoires in COVID-19. Across the study: COVID-19 samples collected from the United States, Italy and Spain covered acute and convalescent phases. Sample material is recorded as cDNA or gDNA derived from T cells, B-cell-depleted T cells, or PBMCs.

The source material was PBMCs or T cells enriched from blood (not recorded which). The source of this sequence is a woman in her late teens or twenties with acute COVID-19.

CDR3 region: CASSIGTGGQNTEAFF. CDR3 DNA: TGTGCCAGTAGTATAGGGACAGGGGGCCAAAACACTGAAGCTTTCTTT. The rearrangement links TRBV19 to TRBJ1-1, with 11 bases fitting TRBD1. The CDR3 length is 16 residues. The germline V gene has CDR1 LNHDA and CDR2 SQIVND (reference sequence). The V gene end was trimmed by 1 base and the J gene end by 2 bases; junction bases not matched to a gene: 3. Variable domain in full (rest from reference TRBV19 and TRBJ1-1): DGGITQSPKYLFRKEGQNVTLSCEQNLNHDAMYWYRQDPGQGLRLIYYSQIVNDFQKGDIAEGYSVSREKKESFPLTVTSAQKNPTAFYLCASSIGTGGQNTEAFFGQGTRLTVV.